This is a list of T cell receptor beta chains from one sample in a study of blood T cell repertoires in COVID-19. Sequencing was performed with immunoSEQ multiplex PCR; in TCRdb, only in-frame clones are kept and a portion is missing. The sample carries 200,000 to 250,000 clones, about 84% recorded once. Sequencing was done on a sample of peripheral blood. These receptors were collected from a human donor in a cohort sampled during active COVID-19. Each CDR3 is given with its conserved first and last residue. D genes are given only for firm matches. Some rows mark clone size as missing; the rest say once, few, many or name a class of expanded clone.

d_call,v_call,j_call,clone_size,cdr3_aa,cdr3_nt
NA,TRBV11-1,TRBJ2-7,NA,CASSSLSSYEQYF,TGTGCCAGCAGTTCACTAAGCTCCTACGAGCAGTACTTC
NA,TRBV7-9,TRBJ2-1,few,CASSLLGGSYNEQFF,TGTGCCAGCAGCTTATTAGGGGGCTCCTACAATGAGCAGTTCTTC
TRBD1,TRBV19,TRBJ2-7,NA,CASSTPMGTGRPYEQYF,TGTGCCAGTAGTACCCCGATGGGGACAGGTAGACCCTACGAGCAGTACTTC
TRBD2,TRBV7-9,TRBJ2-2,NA,CASTRGVVLNTGELFF,TGTGCCAGCACCCGGGGGGTCGTCCTTAACACCGGGGAGCTGTTTTTT
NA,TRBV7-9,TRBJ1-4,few,CASSPGVDEKLFF,TGTGCCAGCAGCCCCGGTGTCGATGAAAAACTGTTTTTT
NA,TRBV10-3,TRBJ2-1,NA,CAISATGLDYNEQFF,TGTGCCATCAGTGCGACCGGACTGGACTACAATGAGCAGTTCTTC
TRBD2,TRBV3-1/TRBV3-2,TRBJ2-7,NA,CASSPGLAPFNEQYF,TGTGCCAGCAGCCCCGGACTAGCCCCTTTCAACGAGCAGTACTTC
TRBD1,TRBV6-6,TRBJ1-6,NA,CASRTSGTGPNSPLHF,TGTGCCAGCAGGACTTCCGGGACAGGGCCTAATTCACCCCTCCACTTT
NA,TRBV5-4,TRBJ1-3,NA,CASSFEAGGGNTIYF,TGTGCCAGCAGCTTCGAGGCGGGAGGTGGAAACACCATATATTTT
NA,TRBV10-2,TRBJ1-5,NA,CASSDGEDGPQHF,TGCGCCAGCAGTGACGGGGAGGATGGTCCCCAGCATTTT
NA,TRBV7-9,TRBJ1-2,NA,CASSLLGLVNSYTF,TGTGCCAGCAGCTTATTGGGACTGGTTAACAGCTACACCTTC
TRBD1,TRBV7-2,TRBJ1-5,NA,CASSLNRGWEPQHF,TGTGCCAGCAGCTTAAACAGGGGGTGGGAGCCCCAGCATTTT
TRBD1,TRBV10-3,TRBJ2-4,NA,CAISEGQGRIQYF,TGTGCCATCAGTGAGGGACAGGGGAGGATTCAGTACTTC
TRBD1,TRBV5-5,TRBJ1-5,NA,CASSPLPGQGRDQPQHF,TGTGCCAGCAGCCCCCTTCCCGGACAGGGTAGAGATCAGCCCCAGCATTTT
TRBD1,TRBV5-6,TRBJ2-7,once,CASSLVAGGEQYF,TGTGCCAGCAGCTTGGTGGCAGGGGGAGAGCAGTACTTC
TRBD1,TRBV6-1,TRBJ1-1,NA,CASSEAPGTGDNEAFF,TGTGCCAGCAGTGAAGCCCCCGGGACAGGGGACAATGAAGCTTTCTTT